The clone carrying this T cell receptor (beta chain) came up many times. The source of the sample is a study of CD8+CD57+ T cells in acquired aplastic anemia. The CDR3 extends over 14 amino acids. Germline V gene data show CDR1 as MGHRA and CDR2 as YSYEKL. V was pared by 3 bases and J by 2 bases, with 11 bases between. TCR beta VDJ and CDR3 were profiled, and genomic DNA was the template. Using its own MiXCR run on the reads, TCRdb lists one record per CDR3 protein. This sample has roughly 260,000 distinct CDR3 sequences; around 46% occur once, and the top ten carry approximately 7.8%. It was patients with CD8+CD57+ cell expansion by flow cytometry who were chosen for sequencing. Patients were therapy-naive when their blood was sampled.

The receptor comes from a human donor with aplastic anemia. Sequenced input: sorted CD4+, CD8+, or CD8+CD57+ T cells (not recorded which) from PBMCs. The chain carries TRBV4-1 and TRBJ2-7; D not resolved. The CDR3 spells CASSHGVGAYEQYF. In nucleotides, the CDR3 is TGCGCCAGCAGCCATGGAGTTGGGGCCTACGAGCAGTACTTC.